This TCR beta chain was documented in a study of beta chain features in type 1 diabetes. Study-level background: The examined sorted cells totaled fewer than 140 million across samples. General study points: Junctions at VDJ sites from type 1 diabetes patients had fewer insertions and more deletions. Across all four CD4+ subsets, people with type 1 diabetes showed modestly shorter TCRB CDR3s. Within patients, naive, central memory and Treg TCRB repertoires seemed more similar than within healthy donors.

All of the isolated RNA was reverse transcribed, so expressed TCRB transcripts were sequenced. Data came from immunoSEQ multiplex PCR; TCRdb stores just in-frame clones and leaves some out. The sample consists of 300,000 to 450,000 clones, roughly an eighth of them appearing once. Points on this clone: No antigen is known for it.

CDR3 size: 15 residues. Germline loops: CDR1 ENHRY, CDR2 SYGVKD. The ends were cut back, 4 bases at V and 2 bases at J, with 14 bases in the middle. The source material was naive CD4+ T cells from blood. This TCR was recovered from a young man in good health. The chain recombines TRBV10-3 with TRBJ2-5, with a possible D match to TRBD1 (6 bases). The chain's CDR3 is CAISVQGSWQETQYF. For the CDR3, the DNA is TGTGCCATCAGTGTACAGGGTTCCTGGCAAGAGACCCAGTACTTC.